This passage covers 24 T cell receptor beta chains from one sample sequenced in a study of shared clonotypes between healthy human individuals. The protocol was immunoSEQ multiplex PCR, while the TCRdb copy is restricted to in-frame clones and leaves out a portion. The table has roughly 1.5 million clones, 95% to 99% seen once. The sample consisted of naive CD4+ T cells sorted from blood. Subset of the sample: CD45RA+ positively selected. All receptors come from a man aged 25-40 years in good health.

The rearrangement uses TRBV18 and TRBJ2-5; either TRBD1 or TRBD2 may supply D (5 bases each). CDR1 KGHSH and CDR2 LQKENI come from the germline V gene. V gave up 2 bases and J gave up 1 base, with 14 bases separating them. The CDR3 totals 16 residues. The CDR3 is CASSPVLGPGQETQYF. The CDR3 DNA sequence: TGTGCCAGCTCACCAGTTTTGGGACCCGGCCAAGAGACCCAGTACTTC. The full variable domain, rest sourced from reference TRBV18 and TRBJ2-5, is NAGVMQNPRHLVRRRGQEARLRCSPMKGHSHVYWYRQLPEEGLKFMVYLQKENIIDESGMPKERFSAEFPKEGPSILRIQQVVRGDSAAYFCASSPVLGPGQETQYFGPGTRLLVL.

The chain joins TRBV4-1 to TRBJ1-2; 9 bases agree with TRBD1. This CDR3 comprises 15 residues. The V segment lost 1 base and the J segment 4 bases; nucleotides outside the gene matches: 4. The germline CDR1 and CDR2 sequences are MGHRA and YSYEKL. CDR3 amino acids: CASSQGDRAIYGYTF. The DNA for the CDR3 is TGCGCCAGCAGCCAAGGGGACAGGGCTATCTATGGCTACACCTTC.

The V call is TRBV9, the J call TRBJ2-1, with 10 bases that match TRBD2. CDR3 size: 17 residues. CDR1 and CDR2 (germline): SGDLS, YYNGEE. The junction had 11 bases not matched to a gene; V was cut back by 0 bases and J by 8 bases. This CDR3 is CASSVALSLAGDHEQFF. The CDR3 DNA follows: TGTGCCAGCAGCGTAGCTTTGAGTCTAGCGGGAGATCATGAGCAGTTCTTC.

In DNA form, the CDR3 reads TGTGCCACCAGCAGAGGCCCCGACCGAGGGAAAGGTCTGGATACGCAGTATTTT. The encoded protein is CATSRGPDRGKGLDTQYF. The chain links TRBV15 to TRBJ2-3, with D maybe TRBD2 (5 bases). The CDR3 runs 18 residues. The ends were cut back, 1 base at V and 6 bases at J, with 23 bases in the middle. The germline CDR1 and CDR2 sequences are LNHNV and YYDKDF (reference sequence).

This chain connects TRBV19 to TRBJ2-1, with D possibly being TRBD1 (6 bases). The CDR3 spans 16 residues. Germline loops: CDR1 LNHDA, CDR2 SQIVND (reference sequence). V was clipped by 1 base and J by 5 bases, with 15 bases between them. In DNA, the CDR3 is TGTGCCAGTAGTATAGTCGGCAGGGGAATAGACAATGAGCAGTTCTTC. Its translation is CASSIVGRGIDNEQFF.

V usage is TRBV2 and J usage is TRBJ2-5, with 14 bases that match TRBD2. The germline CDR1 and CDR2 sequences are SNHLY and FYNNEI. This CDR3 has 18 amino acids. The trim removed 2 bases at V and 4 bases at J, leaving 9 bases unmatched. The CDR3: CASSESRLAGGHGETQYF. The CDR3 DNA reads TGTGCCAGCAGTGAATCCCGACTAGCGGGAGGGCATGGAGAGACCCAGTACTTC.

J is TRBJ2-5 and V is TRBV14, with 8 positions matching TRBD2. V shed 0 bases, J shed 5 bases, and the junction held 8 bases outside the gene matches. The germline CDR1 and CDR2 sequences are SGHDN and FVKESK. The CDR3 has 16 residues. The CDR3 bases are TGTGCCAGCAGCCAAGACGGGAGGGGGTATGTGGAGACCCAGTACTTC. Amino acids: CASSQDGRGYVETQYF. Based on the CDR3 plus reference TRBV14 and TRBJ2-5, the full variable domain is EAGVTQFPSHSVIEKGQTVTLRCDPISGHDNLYWYRRVMGKEIKFLLHFVKESKQDESGMPNNRFLAERTGGTYSTLKVQPAELEDSGVYFCASSQDGRGYVETQYFGPGTRLLVL.

The J gene is TRBJ2-3, the V gene TRBV5-1, with TRBD2 matching 7 bases. This CDR3 comprises 17 residues. Germline V CDR1 and CDR2: SGHRS, YFSETQ. The trim removed 3 bases at V and 1 base at J, leaving 11 bases unmatched. CDR3 nucleotides: TGCGCCAGCAGCTCCCTATTCCCGGGGGGTGGCACAGATACGCAGTATTTT. Its translation: CASSSLFPGGGTDTQYF.

The J gene is TRBJ2-7, the V gene TRBV7-2; D gene ambiguous. This CDR3 comprises 11 residues. Per germline, CDR1 SGHTA and CDR2 FQGNSA. The V end was cut by 11 bases, the J end by 2 bases, with 10 bases between. The CDR3 DNA reads as TGTGCCCGGTTGTTTGCCTACGAGCAGTACTTC. Translation gives CARLFAYEQYF.

The sample holds one count of this clone. V usage is TRBV6-1 and J usage is TRBJ1-3; no definite D call. Trimming cost V 1 base and J 1 base, with 2 bases left between them. Germline values: CDR1 MNHNS, CDR2 SASEGT. The CDR3 sequence is 13 residues long. CDR3 sequence reads: CASSEESGNTIYF. Written as DNA, the CDR3 is TGTGCCAGCAGTGAAGAGTCTGGAAACACCATATATTTT.

The genes are TRBV28 and TRBJ1-3; no firm D call. This CDR3 spans 14 amino acids. Germline V gene data show CDR1 as MDHEN and CDR2 as SYDVKM. Trimming removed 10 bases at V and 0 bases at J, with 13 bases between. CDR3 residues: CATLTSSSGNTIYF. The CDR3 coding sequence is TGTGCCACCTTGACAAGCAGCTCTGGAAACACCATATATTTT.

The J gene is TRBJ1-3, the V gene TRBV10-1; tentative D call: TRBD1 (5 bases). The V and J ends lost 4 bases and 0 bases respectively, with 7 bases between them. This CDR3 contains 14 residues. CDR1 is WNHNN and CDR2 is SYGVQD in the germline V gene (reference sequence). The CDR3: CASSGQLSGNTIYF. As DNA, the CDR3 is TGCGCCAGCAGTGGACAGCTCTCTGGAAACACCATATATTTT.

The chain couples TRBV9 to TRBJ1-2; D is possibly TRBD1 (5 bases). This CDR3 region has 14 residues. Trimming stripped 3 bases from V and 2 bases from J, with 11 bases between. Germline values: CDR1 SGDLS, CDR2 YYNGEE. CDR3 amino acids: CASSAGRGNYGYTF. The CDR3 DNA sequence: TGTGCCAGCAGCGCCGGCCGGGGCAACTATGGCTACACCTTC.

This sequence joins TRBV15 and TRBJ2-2; no clear D gene. The CDR3 runs 12 residues. Germline values: CDR1 LNHNV, CDR2 YYDKDF (reference sequence). Trimming left V 3 bases short and J 11 bases short, with 10 bases between. DNA of the CDR3: TGTGCCACCAGCAGCGCGATGGCCGAGCTGTTTTTT. It yields the protein CATSSAMAELFF.

The V call is TRBV11-2, the J call TRBJ1-5; maybe TRBD1 (6 bases). Germline assignment: CDR1 SGHAT and CDR2 FQNNGV. V dropped 2 bases and J dropped 6 bases, with 20 bases sitting between them. The CDR3 runs 17 residues. DNA for the CDR3: TGTGCCAGCAGCTTATTCGGTGGAGGACAGAAGGCTCAGCCCCAGCATTTT. Protein: CASSLFGGGQKAQPQHF. Drawing the rest from reference TRBV11-2 and TRBJ1-5, the complete variable domain is EAGVAQSPRYKIIEKRQSVAFWCNPISGHATLYWYQQILGQGPKLLIQFQNNGVVDDSQLPKDRFSAERLKGVDSTLKIQPAKLEDSAVYLCASSLFGGGQKAQPQHFGDGTRLSIL.

The CDR3 region has the DNA TGTGCCAGCAGCCCACAGCAAGGACAGGGGGGCTACGAGCAGTACTTC. Translated: CASSPQQGQGGYEQYF. The V call is TRBV7-8, the J call TRBJ2-7, with 10 bases matching TRBD1. V shed 5 bases, J shed 3 bases, and the junction held 10 bases outside the gene matches. The CDR3 totals 16 residues. CDR1 and CDR2 from the germline V gene are SGHVS and FQNEAQ.

This chain connects TRBV29-1 to TRBJ1-5, with TRBD1 matching 7 bases. CDR1 SQVTM and CDR2 ANQGSEA come from the germline V gene. V shed 4 bases and J 7 bases; nucleotides not matched to a gene: 10. This CDR3 has 14 amino acids. The CDR3 protein is CSVGTGAQGQPQHF. DNA of the CDR3: TGCAGCGTTGGGACAGGCGCACAGGGCCAGCCCCAGCATTTT.

This clone was found once. This sequence joins TRBV2 and TRBJ2-5, with 11 bases matching TRBD2. J lost 4 bases, V lost 6 bases, and 13 bases had no gene match. Germline CDR1 and CDR2: SNHLY and FYNNEI. CDR3 size: 17 residues. CDR3 nucleotide sequence: TGTGCCAGCAGCGAATCCATACTAGCGGGAGTGACAGAGACCCAGTACTTC. It is translated as CASSESILAGVTETQYF. Full variable domain (remainder filled in from reference TRBV2 and TRBJ2-5): EPEVTQTPSHQVTQMGQEVILRCVPISNHLYFYWYRQILGQKVEFLVSFYNNEISEKSEIFDDQFSVERPDGSNFTLKIRSTKLEDSAMYFCASSESILAGVTETQYFGPGTRLLVL.

The chain links TRBV30 to TRBJ2-3, with D possibly TRBD2 on 5 matching bases. The V end lost 4 bases, the J end lost 3 bases, and 14 bases lay between the germline ends. The CDR3 spans 14 residues. Germline-derived CDR1 and CDR2 are GTSNPN and SVGIG (reference sequence). CDR3 coding DNA: TGTGCCTGGACCATGGGGAGTGGGACAGATACGCAGTATTTT. Encoded protein: CAWTMGSGTDTQYF.

The V and J genes are TRBV6-1 and TRBJ2-5; D is possibly TRBD1 (6 bases). Trimming stripped 4 bases from V and 0 bases from J, with 12 bases between. Germline V lookup: CDR1 MNHNS, CDR2 SASEGT. The CDR3 length is 15 residues. For the CDR3, the DNA is TGTGCCAGCAGTGGGACAGACCAGTACCAAGAGACCCAGTACTTC. Translating it yields CASSGTDQYQETQYF.

The chain carries TRBV4-1 and TRBJ2-7; D unclear. V dropped 0 bases and J dropped 7 bases, with 10 bases sitting between them. CDR1 is MGHRA, CDR2 YSYEKL, per germline. This CDR3 is 13 amino acids long. For the CDR3, the DNA is TGCGCCAGCAGCCAAGAGGGTGGTAGGGAGCAGTACTTC. This sequence encodes CASSQEGGREQYF.

The chain uses TRBV7-9 and TRBJ2-1; 14 bases fit TRBD2. The CDR3 loop spans 16 amino acids. V dropped 5 bases and J dropped 7; count of bases not matched to a gene: 7. In germline, CDR1 is SEHNR, CDR2 FQNEAQ (reference sequence). The CDR3 spells CASSPWTSGRRNEQFF. The CDR3 DNA reads TGTGCCAGCAGCCCTTGGACTAGCGGGAGGAGGAATGAGCAGTTCTTC.

This clone has only one observation. The V and J genes are TRBV30 and TRBJ2-2; D ambiguous. CDR3 length: 11 residues. Germline values: CDR1 GTSNPN, CDR2 SVGIG (reference sequence). V dropped 1 base and J dropped 8 bases, with 5 bases sitting between them. The CDR3 nucleotides are TGTGCCTGGAGTGGTGGGGGGGAGCTGTTTTTT. Translating it yields CAWSGGGELFF. The full variable domain, completed using reference TRBV30 and TRBJ2-2, is SQTIHQWPATLVQPVGSPLSLECTVEGTSNPNLYWYRQAAGRGLQLLFYSVGIGQISSEVPQNLSASRPQDRQFILSSKKLLLSDSGFYLCAWSGGGELFFGEGSRLTVL.

V usage is TRBV2 and J usage is TRBJ2-7, with D possibly being TRBD2 (5 bases). Between the trimmed V and J ends, which lost 7 bases and 2 bases, there was a span of 18 bases. Germline CDR1 is SNHLY and CDR2 is FYNNEI. CDR3 length: 15 residues. The DNA for the CDR3 is TGTGCCAGCAAGTGGAGGCAAAGTACAACCTACGAGCAGTACTTC. Translating gives CASKWRQSTTYEQYF.